Shown below are 2 T cell receptor beta chains from a single sample sequenced in a study of cytomegalovirus exposure and HLA in healthy donors. A multiplex PCR was run with 60 Vbeta primers and 13 Jbeta primers. Measured with immunoSEQ multiplex PCR; TCRdb has only the in-frame clones, and not every one. The listing contains around 100,000 clones. Material: PBMCs. These receptors originate from a man between 25 and 39 years old in good health and CMV-seronegative.

This rearrangement joins TRBV6-5 to TRBJ1-1; 8 bases match TRBD1. V trimming: 6 bases; J trimming: 0 bases; junction bases outside the gene matches: 3. The germline V gene has CDR1 MNHEY and CDR2 SVGAGI. The CDR3 sequence is 14 residues long. CDR3 bases: TGTGCCAGCAGGTCGGACAGGGTGAACACTGAAGCTTTCTTT. Amino acid sequence: CASRSDRVNTEAFF.

This chain joins TRBV6-5 and TRBJ1-2; TRBD1 matches 9 bases. The V gene end was trimmed by 5 bases and the J gene end by 3 bases; junction bases not matched to a gene: 7. This CDR3 is 15 amino acids long. Germline V gene sequence: CDR1 MNHEY, CDR2 SVGAGI. CDR3 DNA sequence: TGTGCCAGCAGTCGTCCCGGGACAGGGTACTATGGCTACACCTTC. This translates into CASSRPGTGYYGYTF.